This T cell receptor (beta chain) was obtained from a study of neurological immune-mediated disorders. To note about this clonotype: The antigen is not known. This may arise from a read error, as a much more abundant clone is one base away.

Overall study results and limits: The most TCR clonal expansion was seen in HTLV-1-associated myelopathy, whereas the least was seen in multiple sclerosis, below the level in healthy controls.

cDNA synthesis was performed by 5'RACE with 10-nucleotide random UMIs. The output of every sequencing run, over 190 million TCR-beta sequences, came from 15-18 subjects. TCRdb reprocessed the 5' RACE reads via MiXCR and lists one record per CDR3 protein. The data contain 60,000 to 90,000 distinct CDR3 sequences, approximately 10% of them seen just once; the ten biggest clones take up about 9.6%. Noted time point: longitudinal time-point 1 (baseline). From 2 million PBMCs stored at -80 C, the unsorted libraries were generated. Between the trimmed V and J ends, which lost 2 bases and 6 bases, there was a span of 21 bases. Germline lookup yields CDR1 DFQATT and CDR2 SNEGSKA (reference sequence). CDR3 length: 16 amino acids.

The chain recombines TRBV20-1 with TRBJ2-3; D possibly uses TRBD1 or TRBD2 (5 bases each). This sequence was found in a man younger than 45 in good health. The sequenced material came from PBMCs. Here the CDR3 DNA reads TGCAGTGCTAGACGCAGGACATCAGGGAGTTCGGATACGCAGTATTTT. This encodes CSARRRTSGSSDTQYF.